Listed below are T cell receptor beta chains from one sample, sequenced in a study of shared clonotypes between healthy human individuals. Assay used: immunoSEQ multiplex PCR; TCRdb lists only in-frame clones, some missing. Here the sample spans over 800,000 clones, approximately 92% being singletons. The sample was naive CD8+ T cells sorted from blood. Source of these receptors: a young man in good health. CDR3s include the opening cysteine and the closing phenylalanine or tryptophan. The order of the fields is J gene, D gene, clone size, V gene, CDR3 protein, CDR3 DNA. D genes are given only for firm matches. The size entry is marked missing in some rows and otherwise reads once, few, many or a size class.

TRBJ2-1	TRBD2	NA	TRBV27	CASSLLGTSGTGEQFF	TGTGCCAGCAGTTTATTGGGGACTAGCGGGACCGGGGAGCAGTTCTTC
TRBJ2-1	TRBD1	NA	TRBV5-8	CASSNRDREILGEQFF	TGTGCCAGCAGCAACCGGGACAGGGAAATTTTGGGTGAGCAGTTCTTC
TRBJ2-7	TRBD2	few	TRBV7-2	CASSPGTSGYEQYF	TGTGCCAGCAGCCCCGGGACTAGCGGCTACGAGCAGTACTTC
TRBJ2-1	TRBD2	NA	TRBV9	CASSVGEGGPRNEQFF	TGTGCCAGCAGCGTAGGGGAGGGAGGGCCCCGCAATGAGCAGTTCTTC
TRBJ1-2	NA	NA	TRBV15	CATSSGPERAGANYGYTF	TGTGCCACCAGCAGTGGGCCTGAGAGGGCAGGAGCTAACTATGGCTACACCTTC
TRBJ2-3	TRBD1	NA	TRBV25-1	CASGWTGDMDTQYF	TGTGCCAGCGGTTGGACAGGGGATATGGATACGCAGTATTTT
TRBJ2-1	TRBD2	once	TRBV7-9	CASSPGTSPDNEQFF	TGTGCCAGCAGCCCGGGGACTAGCCCCGACAATGAGCAGTTCTTC
TRBJ1-5	TRBD1	NA	TRBV19	CATRQGGGQPQHF	TGTGCCACCAGACAGGGGGGTGGTCAGCCCCAGCATTTT
TRBJ1-1	NA	NA	TRBV5-1	CASSLNREGAEAFF	TGCGCCAGCAGCCTGAACAGGGAGGGGGCTGAAGCTTTCTTT
TRBJ2-4	NA	NA	TRBV28	CASSPRWGDKNIQYF	TGTGCCAGCAGTCCCCGATGGGGTGATAAAAACATTCAGTACTTC
TRBJ1-2	NA	once	TRBV7-2	CASSLGGLVGYTF	TGTGCCAGCAGCTTAGGCGGTCTAGTTGGCTACACCTTC
TRBJ2-7	NA	NA	TRBV15	CATSRDSVGQYF	TGTGCCACCAGCAGAGATTCCGTAGGGCAGTACTTC
TRBJ2-5	TRBD2	NA	TRBV14	CASSQAGLGGLETQYF	TGTGCCAGCAGCCAGGCGGGACTAGGGGGATTAGAGACCCAGTACTTC
TRBJ2-3	NA	NA	TRBV27	CASSLHSSTDTQYF	TGTGCCAGCAGTTTACACAGTAGCACAGATACGCAGTATTTT
TRBJ2-2	NA	NA	TRBV2	CASSEIWRQTNTGELFF	TGTGCCAGCAGTGAAATTTGGAGGCAGACGAACACCGGGGAGCTGTTTTTT
TRBJ1-2	NA	NA	TRBV6-1	CASREAGLPANGYTF	TGTGCCAGCAGGGAAGCGGGACTCCCAGCAAATGGCTACACCTTC
TRBJ1-1	NA	NA	TRBV2	CASSMNTEAFF	TGTGCCAGCAGTATGAACACTGAAGCTTTCTTT
TRBJ2-7	NA	NA	TRBV7-2	CASSLHSSYEQYF	TGTGCCAGCAGCTTGCATTCCTCCTACGAGCAGTACTTC
TRBJ2-7	NA	NA	TRBV4-3	CASSQGRSGAYEQYF	TGCGCCAGCAGCCAAGGCCGGTCGGGGGCCTACGAGCAGTACTTC
TRBJ2-3	NA	NA	TRBV7-3	CASSSSRTRTDTQYF	TGTGCCAGCAGCTCCTCTCGGACCAGGACAGATACGCAGTATTTT
TRBJ2-1	NA	NA	TRBV7-3	CASSFSGGNEQFF	TGTGCCAGCAGCTTTAGTGGGGGCAATGAGCAGTTCTTC
TRBJ1-3	TRBD1	NA	TRBV7-8	CASSYLGDGPGDRGNTIYF	TGTGCCAGCAGCTACCTCGGTGACGGACCCGGGGACAGGGGAAACACCATATATTTT
TRBJ2-1	NA	NA	TRBV7-2	CASRNQGSSYNEQFF	TGTGCCAGCAGAAACCAAGGCAGCTCCTACAATGAGCAGTTCTTC
TRBJ2-7	NA	NA	TRBV4-1	CASSQEMSGSPYEQYF	TGCGCCAGCAGCCAAGAAATGTCGGGGAGTCCCTACGAGCAGTACTTC
TRBJ2-3	NA	NA	TRBV27	CASSLGALWGDTQYF	TGTGCCAGCAGTTTAGGGGCCCTATGGGGAGATACGCAGTATTTT
TRBJ1-1	TRBD1	NA	TRBV28	CASSQLNRGWTEAFF	TGTGCCAGCAGTCAACTAAACAGGGGGTGGACTGAAGCTTTCTTT
TRBJ2-7	NA	NA	TRBV5-4	CASSPVQGLGNEQYF	TGTGCCAGCAGCCCTGTCCAGGGTCTAGGAAACGAGCAGTACTTC
TRBJ2-3	NA	NA	TRBV15	CATLSSPGGTDTQYF	TGTGCCACCTTATCAAGCCCTGGGGGCACAGATACGCAGTATTTT
TRBJ2-1	NA	NA	TRBV5-1	CASGRESSPEQFF	TGCGCCTCGGGGAGAGAGTCTAGCCCTGAGCAGTTCTTC
TRBJ2-7	NA	NA	TRBV19	CASSIEGRVYEQYF	TGTGCCAGTAGTATTGAGGGGCGGGTCTACGAGCAGTACTTC
TRBJ2-7	TRBD2	NA	TRBV30	CAWNPGLAGNEQYF	TGTGCCTGGAACCCGGGACTAGCGGGAAACGAGCAGTACTTC
TRBJ2-2	NA	NA	TRBV7-6	CASSPGGAAGELFF	TGTGCCAGCAGCCCCGGGGGAGCCGCCGGGGAGCTGTTTTTT
TRBJ1-1	TRBD1	NA	TRBV27	CASSRSGTVYTEAFF	TGTGCCAGCAGTCGATCCGGGACAGTTTACACTGAAGCTTTCTTT
TRBJ2-7	NA	NA	TRBV5-6	CASSWGLGAYEQYF	TGTGCCAGCAGCTGGGGTCTAGGGGCCTACGAGCAGTACTTC
TRBJ2-7	TRBD2	NA	TRBV6-5	CASSHGRAVYEQYF	TGTGCCAGCAGTCACGGGAGGGCCGTCTACGAGCAGTACTTC